One sample yielded the 20 T cell receptor beta chains listed below, sequenced in a study of blood T cell repertoires in COVID-19. Clones were read by immunoSEQ multiplex PCR, and TCRdb kept only the in-frame ones, dropping some. Here the sample spans 70,000 to 100,000 clones, 65% to 85% being singletons. The sample was peripheral blood. The receptor source for this set is a woman older than 75 with acute or convalescent COVID-19.

The chain couples TRBV3-1 (or the pseudogene TRBV3-2) to TRBJ1-2, with D tentatively TRBD1 (6 bases). Germline loops: CDR1 LGHDT, CDR2 YNNKEL (reference sequence). The CDR3 runs 13 residues. V lost 1 base and J lost 7, with 10 bases in between. The CDR3: CASSQGGQFGYTF. The CDR3 DNA is TGTGCCAGCAGCCAAGGGGGGCAGTTTGGCTACACCTTC.

This clone was seen once. The chain links TRBV6-6 to TRBJ1-2; D remains ambiguous. The CDR3 runs to 11 residues. The V end was cut by 6 bases, the J end by 8 bases, with 10 bases between. Germline CDR1 reads MNHNY; CDR2 reads SVGAGI (reference sequence). CDR3: CASSFASGYTF. In DNA form, the CDR3 reads TGTGCCAGCAGCTTCGCGTCAGGCTACACCTTC.

The chain links TRBV18 to TRBJ2-1, with 7 bases identical to TRBD1. The germline V gene has CDR1 KGHSH and CDR2 LQKENI. This CDR3 comprises 17 residues. With 2 bases clipped from V and 4 bases from J, the junction kept 11 bases outside the gene matches. The CDR3 DNA reads TGTGCCAGCTCACCATCGACAGGGTTCCCGCCGTACAATGAGCAGTTCTTC. Its protein is CASSPSTGFPPYNEQFF.

V is TRBV4-2 and J is TRBJ2-3; no clear D gene. The CDR3 extends over 14 amino acids. In germline, CDR1 is LGHNA, CDR2 YNFKEQ. V shed 0 bases and J shed 0 bases, with 4 bases lying between them. The CDR3, as DNA: TGTGCCAGCAGCCAAGAGGCAAGCACAGATACGCAGTATTTT. As protein: CASSQEASTDTQYF.

The rearrangement links TRBV5-1 to TRBJ2-2; a weak D match, TRBD2 (6 bases). The CDR3 is 15 residues long. From germline, CDR1 is SGHRS and CDR2 YFSETQ. V was cut by 0 bases and J by 3 bases, with 9 bases left in between. The DNA for the CDR3 is TGCGCCAGCAGCTTGGCCTGGGGGGACACCGGGGAGCTGTTTTTT. Translating gives CASSLAWGDTGELFF.

V is TRBV6-5 and J is TRBJ1-3; D call uncertain. Germline loops: CDR1 MNHEY, CDR2 SVGAGI. This CDR3 region has 13 residues. V was cut by 6 bases and J by 8 bases, with 14 bases left in between. The CDR3 bases are TGTGCCAGCAGCCCCCTGCGGGTGTACACCATATATTTT. Its protein product is CASSPLRVYTIYF.

The table lists this clone with a few counts. The chain links TRBV3-1 (or the pseudogene TRBV3-2) to TRBJ1-2; 7 nucleotides align to TRBD1. The CDR3 totals 15 residues. In germline, CDR1 is LGHDT, CDR2 YNNKEL (reference sequence). V lost 1 base, J lost 4 bases, and 6 bases stayed unmatched. CDR3 sequence reads: CASSQGRGPRYGYTF. The DNA for the CDR3 is TGTGCCAGCAGCCAAGGGAGGGGGCCGCGCTATGGCTACACCTTC.

V gene TRBV30 combines with J gene TRBJ1-6; maybe TRBD1 (6 bases). Trimming cost V 3 bases and J 9 bases, with 15 bases left between them. Germline CDR1 is GTSNPN and CDR2 is SVGIG (reference sequence). There are 14 residues in the CDR3. CDR3 loop: CAWRRGGDSSPLHF. The CDR3 DNA is TGTGCCTGGAGGAGAGGGGGGGATAGTTCACCCCTCCACTTT.

V usage is TRBV5-6 and J usage is TRBJ2-3; 12 bases fit TRBD2. Germline CDR1 reads SGHDT; CDR2 reads YYEEEE. This CDR3 comprises 15 residues. Trimming at V came to 5 bases and at J to 4 bases, leaving 5 bases not matched to a gene. In nucleotides, the CDR3 is TGTGCCAGCAGACCTAGCGGGGGGGCATCAGATACGCAGTATTTT. As protein: CASRPSGGASDTQYF.

This clone has a handful of counts. CDR3 coding DNA: TGTGCCAGCAGTCCGGGATCGCCTATATCCTACGAGCAGTACTTC. Its translation: CASSPGSPISYEQYF. The gene calls are TRBV6-5 and TRBJ2-7, with a possible D match to TRBD2 (5 bases). The CDR3 covers 15 residues. Trimming removed 5 bases from V and 1 base from J, with 15 bases in between. The germline gives CDR1 MNHEY, CDR2 SVGAGI.

This clone is a singleton in its sample. This chain joins TRBV12-5 and TRBJ2-5; TRBD2 matches 8 bases. Per germline, CDR1 LGHNT and CDR2 FRNRAP. The CDR3 sequence is 13 residues long. Trimming at V came to 10 bases and at J to 5 bases, leaving 9 bases not matched to a gene. CDR3 sequence reads: CAISGGPRETQYF. The CDR3 DNA is TGTGCTATTTCGGGGGGGCCTAGGGAGACCCAGTACTTC.

The J gene is TRBJ2-1, the V gene TRBV10-1, with TRBD2 matching 10 bases. This CDR3 has 15 amino acids. J was trimmed by 9 bases and V by 4 bases; bases with no gene match: 9. Per germline, CDR1 WNHNN and CDR2 SYGVQD (reference sequence). The CDR3 DNA reads TGCGCCAGCAGTGGACCGGCTAGCGGGGGTCTTGAGCAGTTCTTC. This encodes CASSGPASGGLEQFF.

The chain couples TRBV5-1 to TRBJ2-7; D perhaps matches TRBD1 (5 bases). CDR1 is SGHRS, CDR2 YFSETQ, per germline. Trimming left V 4 bases short and J 2 bases short, with 10 bases between. This CDR3 has 13 residues. CDR3 in DNA: TGCGCCAGCAGCCCGCAGACAGCCTACGAGCAGTACTTC. Protein product: CASSPQTAYEQYF.

The rearrangement joins TRBV21-1 to TRBJ2-7; the table names TRBD1, a call not compared with the DNA. TRBV21-1 corresponds to a pseudogene. The CDR3 spans 15 residues. The CDR3 bases are TGTGCCAGCAGCAACCCCAATGATGTTCAGTACGAGCAGTACTTC. Translating gives CASSNPNDVQYEQYF.

V gene TRBV19 combines with J gene TRBJ2-5; 8 bases align to TRBD2. The CDR3 runs to 14 residues. V trimming: 8 bases; J trimming: 5 bases; junction bases outside the gene matches: 10. CDR1 LNHDA and CDR2 SQIVND come from the germline V gene (reference sequence). The CDR3 DNA reads TGTGCCAGTGGCGCCACGGGAGGGATTGAGACCCAGTACTTC. The encoded protein is CASGATGGIETQYF.

This sequence joins TRBV27 and TRBJ1-1; 11 positions match TRBD1. This CDR3 is 14 amino acids long. Germline trimming cut 5 bases from V and 4 bases from J; bases unmatched to any gene: 3. Germline CDR1 reads MNHEY; CDR2 reads SMNVEV (reference sequence). Written as DNA, the CDR3 is TGTGCCAGCAGTACCGGGACAGGGGGCACTGAAGCTTTCTTT. Residues: CASSTGTGGTEAFF.

This chain joins TRBV7-9 and TRBJ2-3; D may be TRBD2 (6 bases). Germline loops: CDR1 SEHNR, CDR2 FQNEAQ (reference sequence). The V end was cut by 5 bases, the J end by 1 base, with 19 bases between. This CDR3 has 17 residues. For the CDR3, the DNA is TGTGCCAGCAGCCCCGCTCCTCTTAGCGGTCGCACAGATACGCAGTATTTT. Translated, it gives CASSPAPLSGRTDTQYF.

This clone was recorded many times. The chain joins TRBV10-3 to TRBJ2-7, with 12 bases lining up with TRBD2. Per the germline V gene, CDR1 is ENHRY and CDR2 is SYGVKD. Losses at the gene ends were 3 bases for V and 2 bases for J; bases not matched to a gene: 2. The CDR3 runs 15 residues. The CDR3, as DNA: TGTGCCATCAGTGAAGGGACTAGCGGGCCCTACGAGCAGTACTTC. Protein sequence: CAISEGTSGPYEQYF.

V usage is TRBV7-9 and J usage is TRBJ1-6; no definite D call. V was cut by 1 base and J by 6 bases, with 13 bases left in between. This CDR3 comprises 16 residues. Looked up from germline, CDR1 is SEHNR and CDR2 is FQNEAQ (reference sequence). The CDR3 sequence: CASSLVTGAVNSPLHF. CDR3 DNA: TGTGCCAGCAGCTTAGTTACGGGAGCAGTTAATTCACCCCTCCACTTT. The full variable domain, completed using reference TRBV7-9 and TRBJ1-6, is DTGVSQNPRHKITKRGQNVTFRCDPISEHNRLYWYRQTLGQGPEFLTYFQNEAQLEKSRLLSDRFSAERPKGSFSTLEIQRTEQGDSAMYLCASSLVTGAVNSPLHFGNGTRLTVT.

The V gene is TRBV24-1, the J gene TRBJ1-4; possibly TRBD1 for D (5 bases). Germline-derived CDR1 and CDR2 are KGHDR and SFDVKD. Trimming left V 1 base short and J 0 bases short, with 17 bases between. This CDR3 is built from 19 residues. The CDR3 coding sequence is TGTGCCACCAGTGATTTAGGGGCAGGGAGGAGAGCAACTAATGAAAAACTGTTTTTT. It translates to CATSDLGAGRRATNEKLFF.